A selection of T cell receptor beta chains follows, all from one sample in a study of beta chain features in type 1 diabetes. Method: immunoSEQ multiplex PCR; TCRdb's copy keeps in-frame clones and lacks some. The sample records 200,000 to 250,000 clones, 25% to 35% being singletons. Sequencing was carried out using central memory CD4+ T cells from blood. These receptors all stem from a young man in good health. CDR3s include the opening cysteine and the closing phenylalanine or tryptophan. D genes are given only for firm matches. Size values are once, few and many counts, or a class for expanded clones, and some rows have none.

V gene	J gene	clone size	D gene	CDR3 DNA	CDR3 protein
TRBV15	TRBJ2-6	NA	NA	TGTGCCACCGAGAAATCTGGGGCCAACGTCCTGACTTTC	CATEKSGANVLTF
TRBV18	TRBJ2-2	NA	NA	TGTGCCAGCTCACCAGTGTCAGAGTTCGGCGGGGAGCTGTTTTTT	CASSPVSEFGGELFF
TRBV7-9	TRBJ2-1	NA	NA	TGTGCCAGCAGCCCTGGGACGGCCTACAATGAGCAGTTCTTC	CASSPGTAYNEQFF
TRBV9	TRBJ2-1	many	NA	TGTGCCAGCAGCGCCAACAATGAGCAGTTCTTC	CASSANNEQFF
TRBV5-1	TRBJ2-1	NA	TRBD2	TGCGCCAGCAGCTTGCGCGGGAGTAACCATGAGCAGTTCTTC	CASSLRGSNHEQFF
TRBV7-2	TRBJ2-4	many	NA	TGTGCCAGCAGCCCAGGGAGCCACCAGTACATTCAGTACTTC	CASSPGSHQYIQYF
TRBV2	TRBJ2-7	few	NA	TGTGCCAGCAGGAGACCCTCCCCCTACGAGCAGTACTTC	CASRRPSPYEQYF
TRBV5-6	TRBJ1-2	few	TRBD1	TGTGCCAGCAGCTTGGTCGGGACAGCCCAATATGGCTACACCTTC	CASSLVGTAQYGYTF
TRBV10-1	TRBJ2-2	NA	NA	TGCGCCAGCAGTGAGTCGCCCGTAATCGGGGAGCTGTTTTTT	CASSESPVIGELFF
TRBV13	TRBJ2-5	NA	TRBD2	TGTGCCAGCAGCCAGGGACTAGCAGGGCAAGAGACCCAGTACTTC	CASSQGLAGQETQYF
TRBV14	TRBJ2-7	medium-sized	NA	TGTGCCAGCAGCCAAGATCTAGACAGGACCTACGAGCAGTACTTC	CASSQDLDRTYEQYF
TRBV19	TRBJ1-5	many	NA	TGTGCCAGCTCGCGGGGGGGCAATCAGCCCCAGCATTTT	CASSRGGNQPQHF
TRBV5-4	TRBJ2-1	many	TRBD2	TGTGCCAGCAGCTTTGCTAGGACTAGCTACAATGAGCAGTTCTTC	CASSFARTSYNEQFF
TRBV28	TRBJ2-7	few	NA	TGTGCCACCAGCACCACGGGACGCAGCTCCTACGAGCAGTACTTC	CATSTTGRSSYEQYF
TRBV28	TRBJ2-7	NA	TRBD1	TGTGCCAGCAGCGATAGACAGGGTAGCAACGAGCAGTACTTC	CASSDRQGSNEQYF
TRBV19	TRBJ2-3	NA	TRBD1	TGTGCCAGCAATACAGGGGTGGATACGCAGTATTTT	CASNTGVDTQYF
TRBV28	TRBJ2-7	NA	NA	TGTGCCAGCAGTTTAACGTCCCCGAAGGACTACCCCTACGAGCAGTACTTC	CASSLTSPKDYPYEQYF
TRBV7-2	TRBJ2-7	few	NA	TGTGCCAGCAGCTTAGGGGGAAGCGACGAGCAGTACTTC	CASSLGGSDEQYF
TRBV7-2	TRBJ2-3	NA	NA	TGTGCCAGCAGCTTAGCTCGGGCAGGGAGCACAGATACGCAGTATTTT	CASSLARAGSTDTQYF
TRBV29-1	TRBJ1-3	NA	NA	TGCAGCGGGAAGGACGGCAACTCTGGAAACACCATATATTTT	CSGKDGNSGNTIYF
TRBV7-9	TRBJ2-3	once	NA	TGTGCCAGCAGCTTAGACAGCACAGATACGCAGTATTTT	CASSLDSTDTQYF
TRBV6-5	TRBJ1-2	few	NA	TGTGCCAGCAGTTCCGGGCCGATCGGTGGCTACACCTTC	CASSSGPIGGYTF
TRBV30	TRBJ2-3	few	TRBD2	TGTGCCTGCATACTAGCGGGAGGAAGAGGCACAGATACGCAGTATTTT	CACILAGGRGTDTQYF
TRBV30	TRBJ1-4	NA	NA	TGTGCCTGGAGTGGTACAACAACTAATGAAAAACTGTTTTTT	CAWSGTTTNEKLFF
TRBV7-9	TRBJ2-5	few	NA	TGTGCCAGCAGCTGGGGGACACAAGAGACCCAGTACTTC	CASSWGTQETQYF
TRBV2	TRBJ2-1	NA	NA	TGTGCCAGCAGTCAGACCACTGGCTACAATGAGCAGTTCTTC	CASSQTTGYNEQFF
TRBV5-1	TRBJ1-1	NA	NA	TGCGCCAGCAGCTTGGACAGATCCGTGACTGAAGCTTTCTTT	CASSLDRSVTEAFF
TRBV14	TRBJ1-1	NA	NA	TGTGCCAGCAGCCATCAACTTCAGAACACTGAAGCTTTCTTT	CASSHQLQNTEAFF
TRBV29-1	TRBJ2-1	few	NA	TGCAGCGTTGATGGCAATGAGCAGTTCTTC	CSVDGNEQFF
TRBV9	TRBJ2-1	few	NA	TGTGCCAGCAGCCTCAACGATAATGAGCAGTTCTTC	CASSLNDNEQFF
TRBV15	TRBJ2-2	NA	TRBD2	TGTGCCACGAAGGGCGGGAGACAAAACACCGGGGAGCTGTTTTTT	CATKGGRQNTGELFF
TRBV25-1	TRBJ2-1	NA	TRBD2	TGTGCCAGCAGTGTCCCCTATAGCGGGGCTGACCATGAGCAGTTCTTC	CASSVPYSGADHEQFF
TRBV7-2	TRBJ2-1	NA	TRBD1	TGTGCCAGCAGCTTAGCGGTAACAGGGGGCAATGAGCAGTTCTTC	CASSLAVTGGNEQFF
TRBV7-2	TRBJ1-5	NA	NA	TGTGCCAGCAGCGCTAAGGGCCCCAATCAGCCCCAGCATTTT	CASSAKGPNQPQHF
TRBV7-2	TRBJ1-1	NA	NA	TGTGCCAGCAGCCTCGGGACTTTAAACACTGAAGCTTTCTTT	CASSLGTLNTEAFF
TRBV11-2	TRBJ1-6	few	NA	TGTGCCAGCAGCTTAGATGTTTCACCCCTCCACTTT	CASSLDVSPLHF
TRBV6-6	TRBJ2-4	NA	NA	TGTGCCAGCAGTTACTCGTACGAGCTAGCCAAAAACATTCAGTACTTC	CASSYSYELAKNIQYF
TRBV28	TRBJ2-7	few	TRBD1	TGTGCCAGCAGTCCACCCATTGGAGACAGGGGCTACGAGCAGTACTTC	CASSPPIGDRGYEQYF
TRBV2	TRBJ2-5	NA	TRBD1	TGTGCCAGCAGTGAAATGGGACAGGGAGGAGAGACCCAGTACTTC	CASSEMGQGGETQYF
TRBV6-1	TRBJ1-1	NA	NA	TGTGCCAGCAGTGAGCGAGGCGGGAACACTGAAGCTTTCTTT	CASSERGGNTEAFF
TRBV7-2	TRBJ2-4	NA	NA	TGTGCCAGCAGCTTAGCTGGTTCAAACATTCAGTACTTC	CASSLAGSNIQYF
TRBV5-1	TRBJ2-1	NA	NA	TGCGCCAGCGAGGTAGAGGGACCCTACAATGAGCAGTTCTTC	CASEVEGPYNEQFF
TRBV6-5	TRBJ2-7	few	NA	TGTGCCAGCCGCCCGAGGGGGGCTCCGACGGGGCAGTACTTC	CASRPRGAPTGQYF
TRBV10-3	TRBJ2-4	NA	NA	TGTGCCATCAGTGATCCCGGACAGCTCAAAAACATTCAGTACTTC	CAISDPGQLKNIQYF
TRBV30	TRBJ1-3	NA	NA	TGTGCCTGGACCCCACCAAGACAGAGTAGGGGAAACACCATATATTTT	CAWTPPRQSRGNTIYF
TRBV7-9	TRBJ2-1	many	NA	TGTGCCAGCAGCCCGGAAGGGTTGGGGTCCAATGAGCAGTTCTTC	CASSPEGLGSNEQFF